A single sample is the source of the 25 T cell receptor beta chains below, sequenced in a study of blood T cell repertoires in COVID-19 (dated by TCRdb to the early 2020s). Libraries were built with the immunoSEQ multiplex PCR assay. TCRdb obtained this table from immuneACCESS and retained in-frame rearrangements with V and J assigned. These tables miss some clones; where compared with another copy, unresolved V genes account for less than half of the shortfall, and the remainder is unexplained. The sample profile shows roughly 170,000 clones; less than 85% of them were found once. 7.5% to 8.5% of the sample lies in the top ten. Material for sequencing was peripheral blood. These receptors originate from a woman aged 60-75 years with COVID-19, enrolled during active disease.

The J gene is TRBJ2-1, the V gene TRBV5-1; the match to TRBD1 covers 8 bases. Per germline, CDR1 SGHRS and CDR2 YFSETQ. J lost 8 bases, V lost 0 bases, and 13 bases had no gene match. The CDR3 totals 17 residues. The chain's CDR3 is CASSLARVAGGAYEQFF. The DNA for the CDR3 is TGCGCCAGCAGCTTGGCGAGGGTGGCAGGGGGCGCTTATGAGCAGTTCTTC.

The rearrangement uses TRBV6-5 and TRBJ1-6, with D possibly being TRBD1 (6 bases). This CDR3 contains 14 residues. Trimming stripped 8 bases from V and 15 bases from J, with 23 bases between. CDR1 and CDR2 from the germline V gene are MNHEY and SVGAGI. The CDR3 coding sequence is TGTGCCAGCTGTACCGGGGACACCGGTTCTCGCCTCCACTTT. Translation gives CASCTGDTGSRLHF.

The chain couples TRBV7-2 to TRBJ2-3, with D perhaps TRBD1 (5 bases). The CDR3 sequence is 14 residues long. The germline V gene has CDR1 SGHTA and CDR2 FQGNSA. Trimming removed 0 bases at V and 4 bases at J, with 8 bases between. The CDR3 is CASSLARAADTQYF. The CDR3 bases are TGTGCCAGCAGCTTAGCCAGGGCGGCAGATACGCAGTATTTT. Complete variable domain (other parts from reference TRBV7-2 and TRBJ2-3): GAGVSQSPSNKVTEKGKDVELRCDPISGHTALYWYRQSLGQGLEFLIYFQGNSAPDKSGLPSDRFSAERTGGSVSTLTIQRTQQEDSAVYLCASSLARAADTQYFGPGTRLTVL.

J is TRBJ1-5 and V is TRBV28; 7 positions match TRBD1. The CDR3 is 19 residues long. The germline CDR1 and CDR2 sequences are MDHEN and SYDVKM. The V gene end was trimmed by 6 bases and the J gene end by 2 bases; junction bases not matched to a gene: 19. The CDR3 sequence: CASRYPGGFRVAGNQPQHF. CDR3 nucleotides: TGTGCCAGCAGATACCCAGGGGGATTCCGGGTAGCGGGCAATCAGCCCCAGCATTTT.

This clone was seen ten or more times. V usage is TRBV12-3 or TRBV12-4 and J usage is TRBJ2-3; a possible D gene is TRBD2 (5 bases). With 8 bases removed from V and 5 bases from J, the gap between germline ends came to 8 bases. The CDR3 runs 11 residues. DNA of the CDR3: TGTGCCAGCGGACTGGGAGATACGCAGTATTTT. It specifies CASGLGDTQYF.

The rearrangement joins TRBV19 to TRBJ2-7; D possibly corresponds to TRBD1 (6 bases). CDR3 length: 14 amino acids. V gave up 5 bases and J gave up 5 bases, with 16 bases separating them. Per the germline V gene, CDR1 is LNHDA and CDR2 is SQIVND (reference sequence). CDR3 coding DNA: TGTGCCAGTAGTGCTCCGGGACAAATCCACGAGCAGTACTTC. This sequence encodes CASSAPGQIHEQYF.

The V call is TRBV18, the J call TRBJ1-5; TRBD1 matches at 8 bases. The length of the CDR3 is 19 residues. CDR1 is KGHSH and CDR2 is LQKENI in the germline V gene. The ends lost 0 bases at V and 1 base at J; junction bases unmatched: 11. CDR3 nucleotides: TGTGCCAGCTCACCACCCAGTCCAGGACAGGGAAGGAGCAATCAGCCCCAGCATTTT. Its protein product is CASSPPSPGQGRSNQPQHF. Together with reference TRBV18 and TRBJ1-5, the CDR3 gives the full variable domain: NAGVMQNPRHLVRRRGQEARLRCSPMKGHSHVYWYRQLPEEGLKFMVYLQKENIIDESGMPKERFSAEFPKEGPSILRIQQVVRGDSAAYFCASSPPSPGQGRSNQPQHFGDGTRLSIL.

The chain carries TRBV15 and TRBJ2-7, with TRBD1 matching over 7 bases. CDR1 LNHNV and CDR2 YYDKDF come from the germline V gene (reference sequence). The CDR3 runs to 12 residues. Germline trimming cut 4 bases from V and 6 bases from J; bases unmatched to any gene: 3. The DNA for the CDR3 is TGTGCCACCAGCAAGGACAGGTTCGAGCAGTACTTC. It codes for CATSKDRFEQYF.

V gene TRBV5-5 combines with J gene TRBJ1-2, with D possibly being TRBD1 (5 bases). This CDR3 contains 17 residues. Germline V gene sequence: CDR1 SGHKS, CDR2 YYEKEE (reference sequence). With 3 bases removed from V and 0 bases from J, the gap between germline ends came to 18 bases. The CDR3 bases are TGTGCCAGCAGCTGGACTATGGGACTGACAGCTAACTATGGCTACACCTTC. Translating it yields CASSWTMGLTANYGYTF.

This clone was counted at least ten times. The gene calls are TRBV12-5 and TRBJ2-7, with D tentatively TRBD1 (6 bases). Germline CDR1 and CDR2: LGHNT and FRNRAP. V was shortened by 0 bases and J by 6 bases, with 9 bases between the two germline ends. CDR3 length: 13 amino acids. This CDR3 reads CASGLVRGLEQYV. The CDR3 DNA reads as TGTGCTAGTGGTTTGGTCAGGGGCCTCGAGCAGTACGTC.

The rearrangement links TRBV6-5 to TRBJ1-1; the D gene is possibly TRBD1 (5 bases). Germline CDR1 MNHEY, CDR2 SVGAGI. The CDR3 runs to 13 residues. V shed 2 bases and J shed 5 bases, with 9 bases lying between them. CDR3 in DNA: TGTGCCAGCAGTTACCAGGGATGGACTGAAGCTTTCTTT. Translation gives CASSYQGWTEAFF.

A word on this clone: A read error may explain this, as a much larger clone is one base away. The sample contains more than one DNA sequence encoding this CDR3. The V gene is TRBV9, the J gene TRBJ1-4; TRBD1 matches 7 bases. Germline V lookup: CDR1 SGDLS, CDR2 YYNGEE. CDR3 length: 14 amino acids. V trimming: 2 bases; J trimming: 4 bases; junction bases outside the gene matches: 2. The CDR3 loop reads CASSVGQINEKLFF. The CDR3 nucleotides are TGTGCCAGCAGCGTGGGACAGATTAATGAAAAACTGTTTTTT.

V usage is TRBV7-2 and J usage is TRBJ1-2, with D uncertain. This CDR3 is 13 amino acids long. Germline V gene sequence: CDR1 SGHTA, CDR2 FQGNSA. V lost 5 bases and J 0 bases, leaving 7 bases between the germline ends. CDR3 sequence (DNA): TGTGCCAGCAGCCTAGACACTAACTATGGCTACACCTTC. This sequence encodes CASSLDTNYGYTF.

This rearrangement joins TRBV30 to TRBJ2-3; TRBD2 matches 8 bases. The CDR3 has 10 residues. Germline V gene data show CDR1 as GTSNPN and CDR2 as SVGIG (reference sequence). Trimming at V came to 8 bases and at J to 7 bases, leaving 2 bases not matched to a gene. This CDR3 reads CAPGGYTQYF. For the CDR3, the DNA is TGTGCCCCGGGGGGGTATACGCAGTATTTT.

The genes are TRBV7-3 and TRBJ2-7; 8 positions match TRBD2. In germline, CDR1 is SGHTA, CDR2 FQGTGA. The CDR3 sequence is 15 residues long. V lost 2 bases and J lost 4; bases outside the gene matches: 7. The CDR3 region has the DNA TGTGCCAGCAGCTTACAAGCGGGAGTAGTGTACGAGCAGTACTTC. Amino acid sequence: CASSLQAGVVYEQYF.

The V gene is TRBV10-3, the J gene TRBJ1-2; D is perhaps TRBD1 (5 bases). The germline V gene has CDR1 ENHRY and CDR2 SYGVKD. V gave up 4 bases and J gave up 6 bases, with 18 bases separating them. The CDR3 is 15 residues long. Written as DNA, the CDR3 is TGTGCCATCAGTGGGGGGGAGTTGATCAGGAATGGCTACACCTTC. Translation gives CAISGGELIRNGYTF.

The count of this clone is one. The rearrangement uses TRBV5-1 and TRBJ2-5; the match to TRBD1 covers 8 bases. J was trimmed by 1 base and V by 4 bases; bases with no gene match: 6. Germline V CDR1 and CDR2: SGHRS, YFSETQ. The CDR3 is 15 amino acids. CDR3 sequence: CASSHPGGGQETQYF. CDR3 nucleotides: TGCGCCAGCAGCCACCCAGGGGGCGGCCAAGAGACCCAGTACTTC. Based on the CDR3 plus reference TRBV5-1 and TRBJ2-5, the full variable domain is KAGVTQTPRYLIKTRGQQVTLSCSPISGHRSVSWYQQTPGQGLQFLFEYFSETQRNKGNFPGRFSGRQFSNSRSEMNVSTLELGDSALYLCASSHPGGGQETQYFGPGTRLLVL.

V gene TRBV5-1 combines with J gene TRBJ1-1, with D unclear. The V and J ends lost 4 bases and 2 bases respectively, with 12 bases between them. Per the germline V gene, CDR1 is SGHRS and CDR2 is YFSETQ. The CDR3 totals 14 residues. The CDR3 DNA is TGCGCCAGCAGCCCCGCTCTCGGTAACACTGAAGCTTTCTTT. As protein: CASSPALGNTEAFF.

This sequence joins TRBV11-2 and TRBJ2-1; the D gene is possibly TRBD2 (7 bases). V lost 4 bases and J 6 bases, leaving 22 bases between the germline ends. CDR1 SGHAT and CDR2 FQNNGV come from the germline V gene. This CDR3 comprises 17 residues. CDR3 in amino acids: CASSSNVGRGPFNEQFF. The CDR3 DNA reads as TGTGCCAGCAGCTCCAACGTCGGGCGGGGGCCTTTCAATGAGCAGTTCTTC. Filled out from reference TRBV11-2 and TRBJ2-1, the complete variable domain reads EAGVAQSPRYKIIEKRQSVAFWCNPISGHATLYWYQQILGQGPKLLIQFQNNGVVDDSQLPKDRFSAERLKGVDSTLKIQPAKLEDSAVYLCASSSNVGRGPFNEQFFGPGTRLTVL.

The J gene is TRBJ1-3, the V gene TRBV6-6; D perhaps matches TRBD1 (5 bases). This CDR3 has 14 residues. Per germline, CDR1 MNHNY and CDR2 SVGAGI (reference sequence). The V and J ends lost 6 bases and 2 bases respectively, with 11 bases between them. CDR3 nucleotide sequence: TGTGCCAGCAGCCAGACGGGGGCTGGAAACACCATATATTTT. It specifies CASSQTGAGNTIYF.

The gene calls are TRBV29-1 and TRBJ1-5; D is possibly TRBD1 (6 bases). The CDR3 loop spans 15 amino acids. V was pared by 5 bases and J by 7 bases, with 21 bases between. Per the germline V gene, CDR1 is SQVTM and CDR2 is ANQGSEA. Here the CDR3 DNA reads TGCAGCGTTTGGGGGGGGCAGGGTGACAGCCAGCCCCAGCATTTT. It codes for CSVWGGQGDSQPQHF.

This clone was detected a few times. V is TRBV4-1 and J is TRBJ2-5; D is unclear. This CDR3 contains 14 residues. Germline-derived CDR1 and CDR2 are MGHRA and YSYEKL. The V and J ends lost 1 base and 1 base respectively, with 7 bases between them. CDR3 DNA: TGCGCCAGCAGCCAAGGTCACAGCCAAGAGACCCAGTACTTC. The encoded protein is CASSQGHSQETQYF.

The CDR3 region has the DNA TGTGCCAGCAGCATAGGCAGGGGTGATATTGGAAACACCATATATTTT. Its translation is CASSIGRGDIGNTIYF. This chain links TRBV5-6 with TRBJ1-3, with D perhaps TRBD1 (6 bases). V was trimmed by 4 bases and J by 3 bases, leaving 17 bases between them. CDR1 is SGHDT and CDR2 is YYEEEE in the germline V gene. The CDR3 contains 16 residues.

This clone was recorded a few times. The rearrangement uses TRBV5-1 and TRBJ2-5, with TRBD1 identical over 8 bases. With 0 bases clipped from V and 1 base from J, the junction kept 2 bases outside the gene matches. Germline loops: CDR1 SGHRS, CDR2 YFSETQ. This CDR3 comprises 15 residues. In DNA, the CDR3 is TGCGCCAGCAGCTTGGACGGGACAGGCCAAGAGACCCAGTACTTC. The encoded protein is CASSLDGTGQETQYF.

J is TRBJ1-3 and V is TRBV4-1; D is unclear. Germline CDR1 and CDR2: MGHRA and YSYEKL. V was cut by 4 bases and J by 2 bases, with 12 bases left in between. The CDR3 has 15 residues. CDR3 DNA: TGCGCCAGCAGCCCCACGTGGGCTGCTGGAAACACCATATATTTT. Translation: CASSPTWAAGNTIYF.